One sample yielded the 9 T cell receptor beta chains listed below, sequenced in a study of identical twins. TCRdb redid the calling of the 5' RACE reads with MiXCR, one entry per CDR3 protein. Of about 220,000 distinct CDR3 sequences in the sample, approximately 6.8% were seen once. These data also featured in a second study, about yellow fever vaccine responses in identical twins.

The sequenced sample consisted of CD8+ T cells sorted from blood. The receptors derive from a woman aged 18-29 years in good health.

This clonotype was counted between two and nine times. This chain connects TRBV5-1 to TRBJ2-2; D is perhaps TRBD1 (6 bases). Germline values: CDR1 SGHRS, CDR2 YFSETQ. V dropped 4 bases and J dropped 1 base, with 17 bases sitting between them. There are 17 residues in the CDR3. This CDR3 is CASSAPRDNLNTGELFF. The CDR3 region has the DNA TGCGCCAGCAGCGCTCCCCGGGACAACCTGAACACCGGGGAGCTGTTTTTT. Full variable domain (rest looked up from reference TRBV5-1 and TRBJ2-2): KAGVTQTPRYLIKTRGQQVTLSCSPISGHRSVSWYQQTPGQGLQFLFEYFSETQRNKGNFPGRFSGRQFSNSRSEMNVSTLELGDSALYLCASSAPRDNLNTGELFFGEGSRLTVL.

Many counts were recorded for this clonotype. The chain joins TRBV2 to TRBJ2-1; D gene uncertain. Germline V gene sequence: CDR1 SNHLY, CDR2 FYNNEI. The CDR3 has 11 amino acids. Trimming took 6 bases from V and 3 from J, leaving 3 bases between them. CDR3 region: CASRDYNEQFF. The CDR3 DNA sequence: TGTGCCAGCAGGGACTACAATGAGCAGTTCTTC.

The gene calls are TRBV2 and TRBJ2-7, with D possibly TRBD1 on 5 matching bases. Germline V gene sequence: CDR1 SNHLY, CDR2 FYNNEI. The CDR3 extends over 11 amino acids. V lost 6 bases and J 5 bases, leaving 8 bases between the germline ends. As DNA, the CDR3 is TGTGCCAGCAGCAGGGATGACGAGCAGTACGTC. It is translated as CASSRDDEQYV.

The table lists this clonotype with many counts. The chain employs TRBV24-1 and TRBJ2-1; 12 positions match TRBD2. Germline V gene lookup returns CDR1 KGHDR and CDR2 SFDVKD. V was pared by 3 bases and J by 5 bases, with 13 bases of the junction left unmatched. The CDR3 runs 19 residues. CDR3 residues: CATSDGDVKRLAGDNEQFF. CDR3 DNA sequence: TGTGCCACCAGTGATGGCGATGTAAAAAGACTAGCGGGAGACAATGAGCAGTTCTTC.

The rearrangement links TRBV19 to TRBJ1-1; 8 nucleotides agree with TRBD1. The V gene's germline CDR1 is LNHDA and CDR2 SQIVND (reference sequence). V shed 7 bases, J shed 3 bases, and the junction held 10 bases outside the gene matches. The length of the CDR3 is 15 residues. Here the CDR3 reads CASKLFTGGYTEAFF. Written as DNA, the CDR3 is TGTGCCAGTAAACTATTCACAGGGGGATACACTGAAGCTTTCTTT.

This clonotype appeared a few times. The chain's CDR3 is CATSDNTRDWGDTQYF. DNA for the CDR3: TGTGCCACCAGTGATAACACCCGGGACTGGGGGGATACGCAGTATTTT. The J gene is TRBJ2-3, the V gene TRBV24-1; a weak D match, TRBD2 (6 bases). Trimming took 3 bases from V and 6 from J, leaving 18 bases between them. CDR1 and CDR2 from the germline V gene are KGHDR and SFDVKD. CDR3 length: 16 amino acids.

The CDR3 here is CASSQVRGVNEKLFF. CDR3 bases: TGCGCCAGCAGCCAAGTTCGCGGAGTAAATGAAAAACTGTTTTTT. V and J are TRBV4-1 and TRBJ1-4; D not certain. The germline CDR1 and CDR2 sequences are MGHRA and YSYEKL. V dropped 1 base and J dropped 5 bases, with 11 bases sitting between them. The CDR3 has 15 amino acids.

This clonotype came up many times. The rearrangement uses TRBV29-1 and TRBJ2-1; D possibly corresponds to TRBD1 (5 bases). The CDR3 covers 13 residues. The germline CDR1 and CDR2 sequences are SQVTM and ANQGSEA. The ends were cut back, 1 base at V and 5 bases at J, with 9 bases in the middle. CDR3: CSVEGRQNNEQFF. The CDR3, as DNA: TGCAGCGTTGAAGGGAGACAGAACAATGAGCAGTTCTTC.

As DNA, the CDR3 is TGCGCCAGCAGGGGACAGGCCGATGAGCAGTTCTTC. Translation: CASRGQADEQFF. The chain has TRBV10-1 and TRBJ2-1, with 8 nucleotides matching TRBD1. CDR1 WNHNN and CDR2 SYGVQD come from the germline V gene (reference sequence). V trimming: 6 bases; J trimming: 8 bases; junction bases outside the gene matches: 3. The CDR3 runs to 12 residues.